This T cell receptor beta chain was documented in a study of T cells after posttransplantation cyclophosphamide (dated by TCRdb to 2016 to 2017). General notes on the study: T cell repertoire reconstitution was tracked by TRB sequencing after myeloablative bone marrow transplantation in which posttransplantation cyclophosphamide was used as GVHD prophylaxis. Because TRA and TRB clonality correlated tightly in roughly nine samples, later TCR analyses were limited to TRB. Up to 3 additional blood samples from 2 to 5.2 years after transplant were also TRB-sequenced in 3 patients, as was pretransplant blood from several patients. Antigen receptor sequencing covered samples from some 36 PTCy-treated patients and approximately 15 of their related bone marrow donors. Blood from all 30 or so PTCy patients who had 1-year posttransplant specimens underwent TRB sequencing. Public TRB sequences were queried against a database of over 3,600 sequences associated with responses to pathogens, tumor antigens, self-antigens and alloantigens.

Related bone marrow donors provided peripheral blood samples on the day of marrow donation. Peripheral blood and bone marrow mononuclear cells were isolated by Ficoll-Hypaque density centrifugation and were cryopreserved. Genomic DNA was used for TRB sequencing, which was performed with the immunoSEQ assay at survey resolution or with the hsTCRB kit. Regarding the original processing steps: The immunoSEQ software handled initial read processing, and the LymphoSeq R package was used for repertoire analyses. Clonality was calculated as 1 minus normalized Shannon entropy, and the Gini coefficient was also calculated for each TRB dataset. Phenotypes of unsorted samples were inferred by mapping TRB sequences from sorted subsets of the recipient or donor onto the same recipient's unsorted samples. This is the immuneACCESS table as TCRdb keeps it, with only in-frame sequences that have V and J called. A part of the clones is gone; compared with another copy, unresolved V genes explain less than half, and the rest is unexplained. D and trimming come from the DNA, and the V and J calls and clone size come from that table. The sample table contains under 75,000 clones; only one count was recorded for 85% to 95% of them. Of the sample, about 3% is held by the ten largest clones.

Results and caveats for the whole study, not just this receptor: Donor-recipient similarity was low at 1-2 months but rose over the first year, and later blood repertoires were often dominated by donor CD8+ memory clones. The TRB repertoires of T cells infiltrating skin or the GI tract showed only limited overlap with the TRB repertoires found in blood. Across the approximately 42 patients, TRB clonality was highly associated with recipient CMV seropositivity and CMV reactivation, and diversity with PTCy was similar to that in the CNI/methotrexate controls.

Regarding this clone: The target of this receptor is not known. No per-base quality is available; no much larger clone lies one base away.

The sequencing sample was made of PBMCs. The sequence came from a woman aged 30 to 39 in good health and a related stem cell transplant donor.

Here the CDR3 is given as CASSPRGQETQYF. The DNA sequence is TGTGCCAGCAGCCCCCGGGGCCAAGAGACCCAGTACTTC. The chain employs TRBV13 and TRBJ2-5; a weak D assignment points to TRBD2 (5 bases agree). The CDR3 holds 13 amino acids from the cysteine to the phenylalanine. Only the CDR3 part of the read is kept: 39 bases, read in frame from the first base. V lost 5 bases and J lost 1 base; the stretch between them is 8 bases long. In the germline V gene (reference sequence), CDR1 corresponds to PRHDT and CDR2 to FYEKMQ.